This T cell receptor (beta chain) was documented in a study of cytotoxic CD8 clonotypes in ibrutinib-treated CLL. The study, taken as a whole, reports: Clonality increased with ibrutinib response but returned toward baseline at progression. Stable or contracted on treatment, public clonotypes were also uncommon.

Points on this clone: The antigen remains unidentified.

The CDR3 has 11 residues. Between the trimmed V and J ends, which lost 5 bases and 3 bases, there was a span of 5 bases. The germline V gene encodes CDR1 MGHDK and CDR2 SYGVNS. Genomic DNA in an amount of around 1.8 micrograms was extracted from cryopreserved PBMCs and used for the preparation of TCR beta libraries. The protocol was immunoSEQ multiplex PCR, while the TCRdb copy is restricted to in-frame clones and leaves out a portion. There are 65,000 to 90,000 clones in the sample; around four fifths occur only once, and more than 35% lies in the top ten. The receptor was isolated from a human donor with chronic lymphocytic leukemia. The sample consisted of PBMCs, taken after 24 months of ibrutinib treatment. The chain joins TRBV25-1 to TRBJ2-7; no reliable D call. The CDR3: CASSMDYEQYF. In DNA, the CDR3 is TGTGCCAGCAGTATGGACTACGAGCAGTACTTC.